The clone carrying this TCR beta chain was seen more than once but under ten times. This sample was taken from a study of blood T cell repertoires in COVID-19. Libraries were prepared by immunoSEQ multiplex PCR; TCRdb keeps only in-frame clonotypes and omits some of them. Of about 87,000 clones in the sample, 85% to 90% were seen once. CDR1 is GTSNPN and CDR2 is SVGIG in the germline V gene (reference sequence). With 0 bases clipped from V and 2 bases from J, the junction kept 4 bases outside the gene matches. This CDR3 has 15 amino acids. The source material was peripheral blood. The V and J genes are TRBV30 and TRBJ1-5; 7 bases are a match to TRBD1. This sequence originates from a man aged 40-49 years with acute or convalescent COVID-19. In nucleotides, the CDR3 is TGTGCCTGGAGTGTACCCCAGGGGGGCAATCAGCCCCAGCATTTT. This encodes CAWSVPQGGNQPQHF.